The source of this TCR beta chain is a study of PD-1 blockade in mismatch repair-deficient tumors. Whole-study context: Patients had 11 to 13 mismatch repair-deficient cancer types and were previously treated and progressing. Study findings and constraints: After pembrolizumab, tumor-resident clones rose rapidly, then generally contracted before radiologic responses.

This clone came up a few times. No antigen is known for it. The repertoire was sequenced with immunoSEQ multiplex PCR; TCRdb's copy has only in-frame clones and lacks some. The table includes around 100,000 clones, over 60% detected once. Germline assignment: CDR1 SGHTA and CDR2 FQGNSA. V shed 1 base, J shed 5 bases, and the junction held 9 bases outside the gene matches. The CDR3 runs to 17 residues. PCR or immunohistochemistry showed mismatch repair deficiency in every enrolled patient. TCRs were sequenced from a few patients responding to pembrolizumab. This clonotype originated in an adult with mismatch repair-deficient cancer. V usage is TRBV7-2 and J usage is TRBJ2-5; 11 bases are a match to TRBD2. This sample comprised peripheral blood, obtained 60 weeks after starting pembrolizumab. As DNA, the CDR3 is TGTGCCAGCAGCTTAGAACATAGCGGGAGGGTTTGGGAGACCCAGTACTTC. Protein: CASSLEHSGRVWETQYF.